The 27 T cell receptor beta chains in this list originate from one sample, sequenced in a study of T cell clonotyping in hematopoietic cell transplantation. Repertoires were generated with immunoSEQ multiplex PCR, while TCRdb's copy carries only in-frame clones and drops some. The repertoire includes approximately 5,900 clones, approximately 90% of them detected once, and about 41% sits in the top ten. The specimen comprised peripheral blood mononuclear cells, sampled 100 days after allogeneic stem cell transplant. The receptors stem from a female patient aged 50-59 years who had an allogeneic stem cell transplant from a related donor, so the T cells may come from the graft donor. Some clones in this sample may be carry-over from other donors' samples.

CDR3 DNA: TGTGCCAGCAGCCAAGATTGGACCAATTCACCCCTCCACTTT. Translated, it gives CASSQDWTNSPLHF. This chain links TRBV14 with TRBJ1-6; no clear D gene. The CDR3 loop spans 14 amino acids. The V end lost 0 bases, the J end lost 7 bases, and 7 bases lay between the germline ends. The germline V gene encodes CDR1 SGHDN and CDR2 FVKESK. The full variable domain, its missing parts supplied by reference TRBV14 and TRBJ1-6, is EAGVTQFPSHSVIEKGQTVTLRCDPISGHDNLYWYRRVMGKEIKFLLHFVKESKQDESGMPNNRFLAERTGGTYSTLKVQPAELEDSGVYFCASSQDWTNSPLHFGNGTRLTVT.

The chain has TRBV30 and TRBJ1-1; D perhaps matches TRBD1 (5 bases). This CDR3 is 19 amino acids long. The V and J ends lost 4 bases and 5 bases respectively, with 32 bases between them. CDR1 is GTSNPN, CDR2 SVGIG, per germline (reference sequence). CDR3 DNA: TGTGCCTGGATTCAAGGGGTTCCGGGAGGCCGAACGGGTACTACTGAAGCTTTCTTT. Translation: CAWIQGVPGGRTGTTEAFF.

The chain employs TRBV7-9 and TRBJ2-7; 7 bases fit TRBD1. The CDR3 consists of 14 residues. Trimming removed 3 bases from V and 0 bases from J; junction bases left unmatched: 2. Per the germline V gene, CDR1 is SEHNR and CDR2 is FQNEAQ (reference sequence). The CDR3 spells CASSLTGSSYEQYF. CDR3 bases: TGTGCCAGCAGCTTGACAGGGAGCTCCTACGAGCAGTACTTC. The full variable domain, with the rest looked up from reference TRBV7-9 and TRBJ2-7, is DTGVSQNPRHKITKRGQNVTFRCDPISEHNRLYWYRQTLGQGPEFLTYFQNEAQLEKSRLLSDRFSAERPKGSFSTLEIQRTEQGDSAMYLCASSLTGSSYEQYFGPGTRLTVT.

CDR3 DNA sequence: TGTGCCAGCAGCCTCGGGGGAGCGGCCGAGCAGTACTTC. Its translation: CASSLGGAAEQYF. The J gene is TRBJ2-7, the V gene TRBV14, with a tentative D call TRBD2 (6 bases). V was clipped by 4 bases and J by 6 bases, with 13 bases between them. Germline CDR1 and CDR2: SGHDN and FVKESK. CDR3 size: 13 residues.

V is TRBV7-9 and J is TRBJ1-5; maybe TRBD1 (6 bases). V was clipped by 5 bases and J by 1 base, with 15 bases between them. Per germline, CDR1 SEHNR and CDR2 FQNEAQ (reference sequence). CDR3 length equals 16 residues. This CDR3 is CASSNLRGPSNQPQHF. The CDR3 nucleotides read TGTGCCAGCAGCAATTTACGGGGGCCCAGCAATCAGCCCCAGCATTTT.

This chain links TRBV30 with TRBJ2-7; D is uncertain. This CDR3 is 11 amino acids long. Germline V gives CDR1 GTSNPN, CDR2 SVGIG (reference sequence). V lost 4 bases to trimming and J lost 4 bases, with 8 bases between them. As DNA, the CDR3 is TGTGCCTGGAAGAGAGGTTACGAGCAGTACTTC. This codes for CAWKRGYEQYF. Complete variable domain (other parts from reference TRBV30 and TRBJ2-7): SQTIHQWPATLVQPVGSPLSLECTVEGTSNPNLYWYRQAAGRGLQLLFYSVGIGQISSEVPQNLSASRPQDRQFILSSKKLLLSDSGFYLCAWKRGYEQYFGPGTRLTVT.

The V and J genes are TRBV9 and TRBJ2-2; the D is unclear. Trimming removed 3 bases from V and 0 bases from J, with 9 bases in between. Germline CDR1 reads SGDLS; CDR2 reads YYNGEE. The CDR3 covers 15 residues. The CDR3 DNA follows: TGTGCCAGCAGCGCCAGTCTTTCGAACACCGGGGAGCTGTTTTTT. As protein: CASSASLSNTGELFF.

The chain is built from TRBV19 and TRBJ1-2; 12 positions match TRBD1. The germline V gene has CDR1 LNHDA and CDR2 SQIVND (reference sequence). V trimming: 4 bases; J trimming: 6 bases; junction bases outside the gene matches: 33. CDR3 length equals 24 residues. The CDR3 spells CASSTHMDELGLAPGQGAKNGYTF. In DNA form, the CDR3 reads TGTGCCAGTAGTACGCATATGGACGAACTGGGGTTGGCGCCGGGACAGGGGGCGAAGAATGGCTACACCTTC.

The J gene is TRBJ1-5, the V gene TRBV2; D is possibly TRBD1 (5 bases). With 6 bases removed from V and 4 bases from J, the gap between germline ends came to 16 bases. CDR3 length: 15 amino acids. Germline assignment: CDR1 SNHLY and CDR2 FYNNEI. The CDR3 sequence: CASSSLRQGNQPQHF. Here the CDR3 DNA reads TGTGCCAGCAGCAGCCTTAGGCAGGGTAATCAGCCCCAGCATTTT.

V is TRBV2 and J is TRBJ1-6; a possible D gene is TRBD1 (6 bases). Trimming left V 5 bases short and J 0 bases short, with 14 bases between. In germline, CDR1 is SNHLY, CDR2 FYNNEI. There are 17 residues in the CDR3. CDR3 sequence: CASSPGQTSSYNSPLHF. CDR3 nucleotides: TGTGCCAGCAGTCCCGGACAGACGAGCTCCTATAATTCACCCCTCCACTTT.

The chain uses TRBV30 and TRBJ1-5, with a possible D match to TRBD1 (5 bases). V was shortened by 5 bases and J by 0 bases, with 14 bases between the two germline ends. This CDR3 contains 15 residues. The germline CDR1 and CDR2 sequences are GTSNPN and SVGIG (reference sequence). The CDR3 sequence is CAWSITGYSNQPQHF. The CDR3 DNA reads as TGTGCCTGGTCTATTACAGGCTATAGCAATCAGCCCCAGCATTTT.

This clone was counted once. This rearrangement joins TRBV5-1 to TRBJ2-7; 7 nucleotides match TRBD2. Germline V lookup: CDR1 SGHRS, CDR2 YFSETQ. The V gene end was trimmed by 0 bases and the J gene end by 3 bases; junction bases not matched to a gene: 3. The length of the CDR3 is 14 residues. The CDR3 reads CASSLGTRSYEQYF. The CDR3 coding sequence is TGCGCCAGCAGCTTGGGGACTAGGAGCTACGAGCAGTACTTC.

This chain joins TRBV9 and TRBJ2-2, with TRBD1 identical over 7 bases. V gave up 0 bases and J gave up 2 bases; unmatched junction bases: 1. Germline CDR1 SGDLS, CDR2 YYNGEE. CDR3 length equals 15 residues. The CDR3 loop reads CASSVGQGNTGELFF. For the CDR3, the DNA is TGTGCCAGCAGCGTAGGACAGGGAAACACCGGGGAGCTGTTTTTT.

The CDR3 protein is CASSPGMVNTEAFF. The CDR3 region has the DNA TGCGCCAGCAGCCCTGGGATGGTAAACACTGAAGCTTTCTTT. The J gene is TRBJ1-1, the V gene TRBV4-3; D ambiguous. The germline V gene encodes CDR1 LGHNA and CDR2 YSLEER. There are 14 residues in the CDR3. The germline V and J ends were trimmed by 4 bases and 2 bases, with 11 bases remaining between them.

This clone was seen just once. The rearrangement uses TRBV27 and TRBJ1-2; the D is unclear. This CDR3 contains 13 residues. Germline CDR1 and CDR2: MNHEY and SMNVEV (reference sequence). The V end lost 5 bases, the J end lost 0 bases, and 7 bases lay between the germline ends. The DNA for the CDR3 is TGTGCCAGCAGTCCTAAAGCTAACTATGGCTACACCTTC. Translated, it gives CASSPKANYGYTF.

This clone occurred once. V and J are TRBV6-5 and TRBJ1-5, with 7 bases lining up with TRBD1. V was pared by 6 bases and J by 0 bases, with 5 bases of the junction left unmatched. This CDR3 spans 15 amino acids. Germline loops: CDR1 MNHEY, CDR2 SVGAGI. CDR3 bases: TGTGCCAGCAGACGAACAGGGGATAGCAATCAGCCCCAGCATTTT. Translation gives CASRRTGDSNQPQHF.

This chain links TRBV5-1 with TRBJ2-3; no reliable D call. Looked up from germline, CDR1 is SGHRS and CDR2 is YFSETQ. V was pared by 3 bases and J by 2 bases, with 10 bases between. This CDR3 is built from 14 residues. CDR3 sequence reads: CASSSTNPTDTQYF. The CDR3 DNA follows: TGCGCCAGCAGCTCTACCAACCCCACAGATACGCAGTATTTT.

The chain carries TRBV30 and TRBJ2-7; TRBD1 matches at 7 bases. The germline CDR1 and CDR2 sequences are GTSNPN and SVGIG (reference sequence). The CDR3 extends over 14 amino acids. J lost 2 bases, V lost 2 bases, and 6 bases had no gene match. In nucleotides, the CDR3 is TGTGCCTGGAGTCCGGGGACAGCGACCTACGAGCAGTACTTC. This codes for CAWSPGTATYEQYF.

CDR3 amino acids: CASSPGQSYEQYF. CDR3 nucleotides: TGTGCCAGCAGTCCCGGACAGTCCTACGAGCAGTACTTC. The chain joins TRBV27 to TRBJ2-7, with D maybe TRBD1 (6 bases). This CDR3 spans 13 amino acids. Germline-derived CDR1 and CDR2 are MNHEY and SMNVEV (reference sequence). The V end was cut by 5 bases, the J end by 1 base, with 9 bases between.

The chain combines TRBV11-3 with TRBJ2-5; maybe TRBD1 (6 bases). Germline V gene lookup returns CDR1 SGHNT and CDR2 YENEEA. The CDR3 contains 15 residues. V was trimmed by 4 bases and J by 4 bases, leaving 16 bases between them. CDR3: CASSSQQGRIETQYF. In DNA form, the CDR3 reads TGTGCCAGCAGCTCCCAGCAGGGGAGAATAGAGACCCAGTACTTC.

The chain joins TRBV30 to TRBJ2-5; D remains unclear. Trimming removed 5 bases at V and 5 bases at J, with 12 bases between. The CDR3 loop spans 12 amino acids. Per germline, CDR1 GTSNPN and CDR2 SVGIG (reference sequence). Written as DNA, the CDR3 is TGTGCCTGGGCCCCGCAAATCGAGACCCAGTACTTC. Amino acid sequence: CAWAPQIETQYF.

In this sample, this clone turned up once. The V and J genes are TRBV11-3 and TRBJ2-5; the match to TRBD1 covers 9 bases. With V trimmed by 1 base and J by 5 bases, 2 bases remained unmatched. This CDR3 comprises 14 residues. Germline V CDR1 and CDR2: SGHNT, YENEEA. This CDR3 reads CASSLVGTGETQYF. CDR3 in DNA: TGTGCCAGCAGCTTAGTCGGGACAGGGGAGACCCAGTACTTC. The full variable domain, in which reference TRBV11-3 and TRBJ2-5 provide the parts outside the CDR3, is EAGVVQSPRYKIIEKKQPVAFWCNPISGHNTLYWYLQNLGQGPELLIRYENEEAVDDSQLPKDRFSAERLKGVDSTLKIQPAELGDSAVYLCASSLVGTGETQYFGPGTRLLVL.

The V call is TRBV5-6, the J call TRBJ2-7; D is possibly TRBD1 (5 bases). Between the trimmed V and J ends, which lost 4 bases and 1 base, there was a span of 15 bases. Germline loops: CDR1 SGHDT, CDR2 YYEEEE. This CDR3 has 15 amino acids. The CDR3 is CASSRDRTSSYEQYF. The CDR3 nucleotides read TGTGCCAGCAGCCGTGACAGAACCTCTTCCTACGAGCAGTACTTC.

The chain carries TRBV29-1 and TRBJ1-1; tentative D call: TRBD1 (5 bases). The V end lost 4 bases, the J end lost 0 bases, and 6 bases lay between the germline ends. Germline V gene sequence: CDR1 SQVTM, CDR2 ANQGSEA. This CDR3 has 12 amino acids. This chain's CDR3 is CSVGQLNTEAFF. DNA of the CDR3: TGCAGCGTTGGACAGCTGAACACTGAAGCTTTCTTT.

The rearrangement uses TRBV6-5 and TRBJ1-2; D uncertain. The CDR3 extends over 14 amino acids. The germline V gene encodes CDR1 MNHEY and CDR2 SVGAGI. Trimming shortened V by 0 bases and J by 4 bases, and 9 bases separated the two germline ends. CDR3 DNA: TGTGCCAGCAGTTACTCGAACCGGGGCTATGGCTACACCTTC. Protein: CASSYSNRGYGYTF.

This clone appeared once. The chain has TRBV5-1 and TRBJ1-4; no reliable D call. This CDR3 comprises 14 residues. V lost 5 bases to trimming and J lost 6 bases, with 14 bases between them. The germline V gene has CDR1 SGHRS and CDR2 YFSETQ. CDR3 amino acids: CASRPQPTDEKLFF. The CDR3 bases are TGCGCCAGCAGACCTCAACCCACGGATGAAAAACTGTTTTTT.

The rearrangement joins TRBV18 to TRBJ2-3; no firm D call. This CDR3 contains 12 residues. The V end was cut by 1 base, the J end by 5 bases, with 4 bases between. Per the germline V gene, CDR1 is KGHSH and CDR2 is LQKENI. DNA for the CDR3: TGTGCCAGCTCACCACGGGAAGATACGCAGTATTTT. Its protein is CASSPREDTQYF.